This T cell receptor (beta chain) was identified in a study of regulatory T cells in long-lasting Graves disease. The study's findings and limits: Among samples with persistent disease, TRBV28, TRBJ1-2 and TRBJ2-5 were favored.

The authors built TCR beta libraries using iRepertoire HTBI primers and Arm-PCR of CDR3 regions. TCRdb reanalysed the multiplex PCR reads using MiXCR and keeps one entry per CDR3 protein. The sample includes about 450,000 distinct CDR3 sequences, approximately 15% of them seen just once. The germline V gene has CDR1 SGHTA and CDR2 FQGTGA. V gave up 5 bases and J gave up 1 base; unmatched junction bases: 6. CDR3 length equals 16 residues. There are many counts of this clonotype. The antigen is unknown. Indicated time point: newly diagnosed GD, antithyroid drugs for less than 3 months. PBMCs were the source of the RNA used for TCR sequencing. In addition, the sample was reused for a study of T cells in Graves' hyperthyroidism and ophthalmopathy.

The sequenced sample was peripheral blood mononuclear cells (PBMCs), obtained at new diagnosis, from a patient treated with antithyroid drugs. This chain links TRBV7-3 with TRBJ2-2, with 8 bases that match TRBD1. The receptor comes from a woman aged 45-65 years with Graves disease. CDR3 nucleotides: TGTGCCAGCAGCACACGACAGGGGTGGAACACCGGGGAGCTGTTTTTT. Protein sequence: CASSTRQGWNTGELFF.